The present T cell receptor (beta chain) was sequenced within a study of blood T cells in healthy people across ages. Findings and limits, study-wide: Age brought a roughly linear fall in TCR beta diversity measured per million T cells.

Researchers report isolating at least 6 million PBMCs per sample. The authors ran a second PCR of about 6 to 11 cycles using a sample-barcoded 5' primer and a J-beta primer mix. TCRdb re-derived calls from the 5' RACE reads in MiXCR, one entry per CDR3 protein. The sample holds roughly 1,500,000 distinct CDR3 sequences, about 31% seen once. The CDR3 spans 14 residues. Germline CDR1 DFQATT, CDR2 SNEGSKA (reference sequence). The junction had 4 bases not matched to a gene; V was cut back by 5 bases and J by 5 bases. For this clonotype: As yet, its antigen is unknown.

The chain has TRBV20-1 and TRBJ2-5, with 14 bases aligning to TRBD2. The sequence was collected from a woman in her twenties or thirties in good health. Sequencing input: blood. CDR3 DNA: TGCAGTGCTTATCGGACTAGCGGGAGGGAGACCCAGTACTTC. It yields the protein CSAYRTSGRETQYF.